Here is one T cell receptor (beta chain) with its context. Its target is unknown. This sample stems from a study of identical twins. Study outcomes and limitations: Models predicted less out-of-frame TCR alpha sharing in monozygotic twins than was found.

The CDR3 consists of 15 residues. V was clipped by 6 bases and J by 7 bases; unmatched bases: 12. TCRdb fed the 5' RACE reads into MiXCR, producing one record per CDR3 protein. The sample has 350,000 to 600,000 distinct CDR3 sequences, about 14% seen once; the top ten hold 0.4% to 0.55%. The same data also contributed to another study, on yellow fever vaccine responses in identical twins.

Sequencing used CD4+ T cells sorted from blood. The chain couples TRBV12-3 or TRBV12-4 to TRBJ2-1; 7 bases are a match to TRBD1. The receptor was isolated from a woman between 18 and 30 years old in good health. The CDR3 protein is CASSQGQYTINEQFF. The DNA of the CDR3 is TGTGCCAGCAGCCAGGGACAGTATACAATTAATGAGCAGTTCTTC.